This TCR beta chain originates from a study of cytomegalovirus exposure and HLA in healthy donors. Study results and caveats: From TCR beta sequences, most subjects' HLA-A and HLA-B alleles were reportedly predicted accurately.

In the PCR, 60 Vbeta and 13 Jbeta primers were used. The table came from immunoSEQ multiplex PCR; TCRdb's copy has only in-frame clones and leaves some out. The sample features 200,000 or so clones, with almost 0.75% in its top ten. A note on this clone: Its specificity is not known.

The CDR3 loop spans 11 amino acids. The germline CDR1 and CDR2 sequences are DFQATT and SNEGSKA (reference sequence). Trimming took 3 bases from V and 4 from J, leaving 5 bases between them. This clonotype was sampled from a boy under 18 in good health and CMV-seronegative. V and J are TRBV20-1 and TRBJ2-3, with D maybe TRBD2 (5 bases). The material sequenced was PBMCs. The CDR3 DNA is TGCAGTGCTAGGGAGGCAGATACGCAGTATTTT. Protein product: CSAREADTQYF.